Each of the 19 T cell receptor beta chains below was sequenced from the same sample in a study of blood T cells in healthy people across ages. For the second PCR, which ran for roughly 6 to 11 cycles, a sample-barcoded 5' primer and a J-beta primer mix were used. From the 5' RACE reads, TCRdb called clonotypes with MiXCR, one entry per CDR3 protein. The data show about 1.6 million distinct CDR3 sequences, approximately 32% seen once. The sequencing sample was made of blood. The source of these receptors is a woman in her twenties or thirties in good health.

This clonotype was found many times. The V call is TRBV12-3 or TRBV12-4, the J call TRBJ2-5, with D hard to call. Between the trimmed V and J ends, which lost 1 base and 7 bases, there was a span of 10 bases. The CDR3 has 13 residues. The CDR3 sequence is CASSLELGGTQYF. The CDR3, as DNA: TGTGCCAGCAGTTTAGAACTGGGTGGGACCCAGTACTTC.

This sequence joins TRBV7-9 and TRBJ2-5, with 8 bases matching TRBD1. V lost 5 bases to trimming and J lost 7 bases; unmatched junction nucleotides: 6. The CDR3 spans 13 residues. The V gene's germline CDR1 is SEHNR and CDR2 FQNEAQ (reference sequence). The CDR3 here is CASSQGDRRTQYF. Written as DNA, the CDR3 is TGTGCCAGCAGCCAGGGGGACAGGCGGACCCAGTACTTC.

V usage is TRBV4-1 and J usage is TRBJ1-1; 9 nucleotides agree with TRBD1. The ends lost 1 base at V and 5 bases at J; junction bases unmatched: 5. Germline V gene lookup returns CDR1 MGHRA and CDR2 YSYEKL. The CDR3 sequence is 15 residues long. The CDR3 nucleotides are TGCGCCAGCAGCCAAGGGGACAGGGCAAGGACTGAAGCTTTCTTT. This translates into CASSQGDRARTEAFF.

This clonotype occurred many times. One end of the junction does not line up with germline, which may come from a read error. The gene calls are TRBV5-1 and TRBJ2-3, with 7 bases identical to TRBD1. The length of the CDR3 is 15 residues. Per the germline V gene, CDR1 is SGHRS and CDR2 is YFSETQ. DNA of the CDR3: TGTGCCAGCAGCTTAGAGGGACAGTCCACAGATACGCAGTATTTT. Protein: CASSLEGQSTDTQYF.

Only a few counts were recorded for this clonotype. J is TRBJ2-3 and V is TRBV4-1; D may be TRBD1 (5 bases). The CDR3 totals 17 residues. Per the germline V gene, CDR1 is MGHRA and CDR2 is YSYEKL. Trimming removed 0 bases at V and 0 bases at J, with 13 bases between. The DNA of the CDR3 is TGCGCCAGCAGCCAAGATCAGGCAGGGTCTAGCACAGATACGCAGTATTTT. It codes for CASSQDQAGSSTDTQYF.

This clonotype was recorded a few times. The chain employs TRBV20-1 and TRBJ2-1; TRBD2 agrees at 10 bases. This CDR3 comprises 15 residues. Germline lookup yields CDR1 DFQATT and CDR2 SNEGSKA (reference sequence). Trimming cost V 5 bases and J 8 bases; bases outside gene matches: 12. The CDR3 is CSAVSGRAIGHEQFF. In DNA, the CDR3 is TGCAGTGCTGTCAGCGGGAGGGCCATCGGCCATGAGCAGTTCTTC.

The chain carries TRBV27 and TRBJ1-5; D call uncertain. Trimming took 5 bases from V and 7 from J, leaving 9 bases between them. This CDR3 is 12 amino acids long. Per germline, CDR1 MNHEY and CDR2 SMNVEV (reference sequence). The CDR3 here is CASSPIGQPQHF. CDR3 bases: TGTGCCAGCAGTCCCATCGGCCAGCCCCAGCATTTT.

The V call is TRBV25-1, the J call TRBJ2-6; TRBD1 or TRBD2 may be the D gene (7 bases each). Germline V gene lookup returns CDR1 MGHDK and CDR2 SYGVNS. The CDR3 spans 18 residues. Trimming took 1 base from V and 18 from J, leaving 31 bases between them. The CDR3 loop reads CASSESRGGASGANARTF. The CDR3 coding sequence is TGTGCCAGCAGTGAATCCAGGGGGGGAGCCTCTGGGGCCAACGCCCGGACTTTC.

This sequence joins TRBV4-2 and TRBJ2-1; 10 bases agree with TRBD2. This CDR3 has 15 residues. Trimming at V came to 0 bases and at J to 7 bases, leaving 3 bases not matched to a gene. Germline CDR1 LGHNA, CDR2 YNFKEQ. Here the CDR3 DNA reads TGTGCCAGCAGCCAAGATGTACTAGCGGGAAATGAGCAGTTCTTC. Amino acid sequence: CASSQDVLAGNEQFF.

Turning to this clonotype: A read error is possible here, since a much larger clone lies one base away. This chain uses TRBV19 with TRBJ2-7; a possible D gene is TRBD1 (5 bases). CDR1 is LNHDA and CDR2 is SQIVND in the germline V gene (reference sequence). The V end was cut by 3 bases, the J end by 0 bases, with 12 bases between. The CDR3 is 15 residues long. Here the CDR3 DNA reads TGTGCCAGTAGTATTCTCGGACAATCCTCCTACGAGCAGTACTTC. Protein product: CASSILGQSSYEQYF.

The table lists this clonotype with a few counts. This chain links TRBV27 with TRBJ1-2, with D hard to call. Trimming shortened V by 4 bases and J by 4 bases, and 16 bases separated the two germline ends. The CDR3 has 15 residues. The V gene's germline CDR1 is MNHEY and CDR2 SMNVEV (reference sequence). CDR3 nucleotide sequence: TGTGCCAGCAGTTCGGATCTTTCCGCCATCTATGGCTACACCTTC. Protein sequence: CASSSDLSAIYGYTF.

Remarks on this clonotype: A read error may account for a junction end that differs from germline. This chain uses TRBV10-1 with TRBJ2-1, with D possibly TRBD1 on 6 matching bases. The CDR3 has 18 amino acids. Germline lookup yields CDR1 WNHNN and CDR2 SYGVQD (reference sequence). CDR3 region: CASSGITGPPGSYDEQFF. CDR3 coding DNA: TGCGCCAGCAGTGGGATTACAGGGCCGCCAGGGTCCTACGATGAGCAGTTCTTC.

The J gene is TRBJ1-6, the V gene TRBV11-2; no clear D. Germline CDR1 is SGHAT and CDR2 is FQNNGV. The CDR3 runs 18 residues. Trimming cost V 0 bases and J 0 bases, with 12 bases left between them. The CDR3 sequence: CASSLDRRQSSYNSPLHF. The DNA for the CDR3 is TGTGCCAGCAGCTTAGATAGGCGGCAGAGCTCCTATAATTCACCCCTCCACTTT.

On this clonotype itself: It may be a read error: a sequence one base away is much more abundant. The rearrangement uses TRBV29-1 and TRBJ2-3; D possibly matches TRBD1 or TRBD2 (6 bases each). Trimming cost V 6 bases and J 0 bases, with 16 bases left between them. The CDR3 extends over 15 amino acids. Germline V lookup: CDR1 SQVTM, CDR2 ANQGSEA. CDR3 residues: CSVAGGGGSTDTQYF. In DNA, the CDR3 is TGCAGCGTGGCCGGCGGAGGGGGTAGCACAGATACGCAGTATTTT.

The rearrangement uses TRBV4-1 and TRBJ1-1, with TRBD1 as a possible D gene (5 bases). The CDR3 is 15 amino acids. Trimming took off 4 bases at V and 4 bases at J, with 16 bases between the two ends. Germline V gene lookup returns CDR1 MGHRA and CDR2 YSYEKL. The CDR3 DNA reads as TGCGCCAGCAGCCTCCTAAGAGGCAGGGTCACTGAAGCTTTCTTT. Translating it yields CASSLLRGRVTEAFF.

The chain joins TRBV7-8 to TRBJ2-5; D unclear. CDR3 length: 14 residues. Trimming pared 6 bases from V and 2 bases from J, leaving 13 bases between. CDR1 and CDR2 (germline): SGHVS, FQNEAQ. The CDR3 sequence is CASRQQGIQETQYF. The CDR3, as DNA: TGTGCCAGCAGACAGCAAGGAATTCAAGAGACCCAGTACTTC.

About this clonotype: This clone may be a read error of a much larger clone one base away. Here the CDR3 omits its conserved ending phenylalanine or tryptophan, so a read error is the likely source. The chain couples TRBV29-1 to TRBJ1-2; D is unresolved. Germline assignment: CDR1 SQVTM and CDR2 ANQGSEA. The CDR3 sequence is 12 residues long. V lost 5 bases and J lost 6, with 13 bases in between. CDR3 residues: CSVLRAVDGYTV. Here the CDR3 DNA reads TGCAGCGTTCTAAGGGCTGTGGATGGCTACACCGTC.

The table lists this clonotype with a few counts. This chain uses TRBV15 with TRBJ1-2, with D perhaps TRBD1 (6 bases). The ends were cut back, 0 bases at V and 0 bases at J, with 14 bases in the middle. Germline CDR1 is LNHNV and CDR2 is YYDKDF (reference sequence). The CDR3 is 17 residues long. Here the CDR3 DNA reads TGTGCCACCAGCAGAGATGAGGGGGGCCGCTCTAACTATGGCTACACCTTC. Translated: CATSRDEGGRSNYGYTF. Based on the CDR3 plus reference TRBV15 and TRBJ1-2, the full variable domain is DAMVIQNPRYQVTQFGKPVTLSCSQTLNHNVMYWYQQKSSQAPKLLFHYYDKDFNNEADTPDNFQSRRPNTSFCFLDIRSPGLGDTAMYLCATSRDEGGRSNYGYTFGSGTRLTVV.

In its sample, this clonotype was seen many times. V gene TRBV3-1 combines with J gene TRBJ2-2, with D perhaps matching TRBD2 (6 bases). Germline V gives CDR1 LGHDT, CDR2 YNNKEL (reference sequence). V was shortened by 3 bases and J by 4 bases, with 9 bases between the two germline ends. There are 14 residues in the CDR3. CDR3 residues: CASSHWGGTGELFF. The DNA for the CDR3 is TGTGCCAGCAGCCATTGGGGAGGCACCGGGGAGCTGTTTTTT.